The 31 T cell receptor beta chains listed next were all sequenced from one sample in a study of blood T cell repertoires in COVID-19. The protocol was immunoSEQ multiplex PCR, while the TCRdb copy is restricted to in-frame clones and leaves out a portion. Of around 300,000 clones in the sample, 88% were seen once. Material: PBMCs or T cells enriched from blood (not recorded which). The receptor source for this set is a woman aged 50 to 60 who had recovered from COVID-19.

This rearrangement joins TRBV5-1 to TRBJ1-3, with 9 nucleotides matching TRBD1. Per the germline V gene, CDR1 is SGHRS and CDR2 is YFSETQ. This CDR3 is built from 15 residues. After removal of 3 bases from V and 3 bases from J, the junction contained 4 bases not matched to a gene. The CDR3 loop reads CASSSQGASGNTIYF. In DNA, the CDR3 is TGCGCCAGCAGCTCACAGGGGGCGAGTGGAAACACCATATATTTT.

This chain uses TRBV20-1 with TRBJ1-2, with D unresolved. Germline V gene data show CDR1 as DFQATT and CDR2 as SNEGSKA (reference sequence). The length of the CDR3 is 13 residues. The V gene lost 3 bases and the J gene lost 8 bases, with 16 bases spanning the gap. Here the CDR3 DNA reads TGCAGTGCTAGTAGCACCCCTGGTCGAGGCTACACCTTC. Translated, it gives CSASSTPGRGYTF.

The chain employs TRBV9 and TRBJ1-1; D gene ambiguous. V was cut by 4 bases and J by 8 bases, with 18 bases left in between. Germline V gene lookup returns CDR1 SGDLS and CDR2 YYNGEE. The CDR3 has 14 residues. CDR3: CASSPRRSGREAFF. CDR3 nucleotides: TGTGCCAGCAGCCCCCGCCGAAGCGGGCGAGAAGCTTTCTTT. The variable domain in full, completed from reference TRBV9 and TRBJ1-1, reads DSGVTQTPKHLITATGQRVTLRCSPRSGDLSVYWYQQSLDQGLQFLIQYYNGEERAKGNILERFSAQQFPDLHSELNLSSLELGDSALYFCASSPRRSGREAFFGQGTRLTVV.

The J gene is TRBJ1-2, the V gene TRBV28, with TRBD1 matching over 7 bases. The V gene end was trimmed by 11 bases and the J gene end by 2 bases; junction bases not matched to a gene: 5. Germline V lookup: CDR1 MDHEN, CDR2 SYDVKM. The CDR3 spans 12 residues. CDR3 bases: TGTGCCGGCGCGACAGGGAACTATGGCTACACCTTC. It encodes CAGATGNYGYTF.

The chain carries TRBV6-1 and TRBJ2-1, with TRBD2 matching over 9 bases. The CDR3 consists of 16 residues. Germline lookup yields CDR1 MNHNS and CDR2 SASEGT. J gave up 0 bases and V 3 bases, and 3 bases lay outside the gene matches. The CDR3 region has the DNA TGTGCCAGCAGTGAGTATAGCGGGAGCTCCTACAATGAGCAGTTCTTC. It specifies CASSEYSGSSYNEQFF.

The chain uses TRBV21-1 and TRBJ2-7; TRBD2 is the table's D call and was not checked against the DNA. TRBV21-1 is marked as a pseudogene. CDR3 length: 12 amino acids. The DNA for the CDR3 is TGTGCCAGCCTAGCCGGAAGCTACGAGCAGTACTTC. Translating it yields CASLAGSYEQYF.

The rearrangement links TRBV7-9 to TRBJ2-5; a weak D match, TRBD2 (6 bases). The V end lost 8 bases, the J end lost 1 base, and 17 bases lay between the germline ends. CDR3 length equals 15 residues. Germline CDR1 SEHNR, CDR2 FQNEAQ (reference sequence). The CDR3 spells CASSAPGTGQETQYF. CDR3 DNA: TGTGCCAGCTCCGCTCCCGGGACTGGCCAAGAGACCCAGTACTTC.

The V gene is TRBV30, the J gene TRBJ1-1, with a possible D match to TRBD1 (6 bases). V lost 0 bases and J lost 3, with 14 bases in between. The CDR3 has 15 residues. Germline CDR1 reads GTSNPN; CDR2 reads SVGIG (reference sequence). CDR3 residues: CAWSVLGQRDTEAFF. DNA of the CDR3: TGTGCCTGGAGTGTACTAGGACAGAGGGACACTGAAGCTTTCTTT.

The chain recombines TRBV5-1 with TRBJ1-2, with D possibly matching TRBD1 (5 bases). Germline CDR1 reads SGHRS; CDR2 reads YFSETQ. V lost 0 bases to trimming and J lost 7 bases, with 13 bases between them. The CDR3 extends over 14 amino acids. The CDR3 bases are TGCGCCAGCAGCTTGGCCTGGGCAGGGTCTGGCTACACCTTC. This sequence encodes CASSLAWAGSGYTF.

The rearrangement joins TRBV5-6 to TRBJ2-3; TRBD1 aligns across 8 bases. Germline-derived CDR1 and CDR2 are SGHDT and YYEEEE. CDR3 length: 16 residues. The V gene end was trimmed by 0 bases and the J gene end by 0 bases; junction bases not matched to a gene: 3. CDR3 DNA sequence: TGTGCCAGCAGCTTGGGGGGACAGGTCAGCACAGATACGCAGTATTTT. This gives the protein CASSLGGQVSTDTQYF.

V gene TRBV6-5 combines with J gene TRBJ1-6, with unresolved D. The germline V and J ends were trimmed by 10 bases and 5 bases, with 15 bases remaining between them. Looked up from germline, CDR1 is MNHEY and CDR2 is SVGAGI. The CDR3 has 14 amino acids. CDR3 nucleotide sequence: TGTGCCACCAGCGTCAAACTCCATAATTCACCCCTCCACTTT. It translates to CATSVKLHNSPLHF.

The chain employs TRBV20-1 and TRBJ1-2; D not resolved. This CDR3 comprises 14 residues. Germline-derived CDR1 and CDR2 are DFQATT and SNEGSKA (reference sequence). V was pared by 3 bases and J by 4 bases, with 15 bases between. This CDR3 is CSASEGLPPYGYTF. The CDR3 region has the DNA TGCAGTGCTAGTGAGGGCCTCCCGCCCTATGGCTACACCTTC.

This chain connects TRBV6-5 to TRBJ1-6, with a possible D match to TRBD1 (6 bases). CDR3 length: 14 amino acids. Germline loops: CDR1 MNHEY, CDR2 SVGAGI. The ends were cut back, 6 bases at V and 5 bases at J, with 11 bases in the middle. The CDR3 DNA follows: TGTGCCAGCAGACTACAGGGTGATAATTCACCCCTCCACTTT. Its protein is CASRLQGDNSPLHF.

The chain has TRBV7-9 and TRBJ2-5; TRBD2 agrees at 8 bases. Germline lookup yields CDR1 SEHNR and CDR2 FQNEAQ (reference sequence). This CDR3 is built from 15 residues. The V and J ends lost 5 bases and 5 bases, in that order; junction bases with no gene match: 10. CDR3 in DNA: TGTGCCAGCAGCGTCAGCGGGAGCCGGGATGAGACCCAGTACTTC. Protein: CASSVSGSRDETQYF.

Details on this clone: This same CDR3 is encoded by further DNA sequences in the sample. The rearrangement links TRBV6-2 or TRBV6-3 to TRBJ2-7; 8 bases align to TRBD1. In germline, CDR1 is MNHEY, CDR2 SVGEGT. The CDR3 loop spans 15 amino acids. After removal of 2 bases from V and 1 base from J, the junction contained 4 bases not matched to a gene. CDR3 region: CASSYGQGASYEQYF. In DNA form, the CDR3 reads TGTGCCAGCAGTTACGGGCAGGGGGCTTCCTACGAGCAGTACTTC.

The genes are TRBV10-3 and TRBJ2-2, with 9 bases fitting TRBD1. With V trimmed by 3 bases and J by 7 bases, 6 bases remained unmatched. Germline V gene data show CDR1 as ENHRY and CDR2 as SYGVKD. The CDR3 sequence is 15 residues long. The CDR3 loop reads CAISEQGAPDGELFF. The CDR3 DNA follows: TGTGCCATCAGTGAACAGGGGGCGCCTGACGGGGAGCTGTTTTTT.

This chain links TRBV27 with TRBJ2-7, with 11 bases identical to TRBD2. This CDR3 has 16 residues. Germline V gene sequence: CDR1 MNHEY, CDR2 SMNVEV (reference sequence). V lost 4 bases and J lost 3; bases outside the gene matches: 8. The CDR3 coding sequence is TGTGCCAGCAGTTGGAAGCAGGGACTAGCGGTCTACGAGCAGTACTTC. Amino acid sequence: CASSWKQGLAVYEQYF.

This chain joins TRBV14 and TRBJ2-6, with TRBD1 identical over 8 bases. The CDR3 has 18 amino acids. Germline loops: CDR1 SGHDN, CDR2 FVKESK. Losses at the gene ends were 3 bases for V and 0 bases for J; bases not matched to a gene: 7. The CDR3 is CASSHQQGVSSGANVLTF. The CDR3 DNA is TGTGCCAGCAGCCACCAACAGGGGGTCAGCTCTGGGGCCAACGTCCTGACTTTC.

This chain joins TRBV19 and TRBJ1-5; D unresolved. The V gene lost 8 bases and the J gene lost 2 bases, with 13 bases spanning the gap. There are 14 residues in the CDR3. Germline CDR1 is LNHDA and CDR2 is SQIVND (reference sequence). CDR3 DNA: TGTGCCAGTCAGGCTCGGGGAGGCAATCAGCCCCAGCATTTT. It encodes CASQARGGNQPQHF.

V and J are TRBV7-8 and TRBJ2-1; D call uncertain. CDR1 is SGHVS and CDR2 is FQNEAQ in the germline V gene. This CDR3 region has 14 residues. The ends were cut back, 1 base at V and 8 bases at J, with 12 bases in the middle. CDR3 protein: CASSLGDSLDEQFF. Here the CDR3 DNA reads TGTGCCAGCAGCTTAGGTGATAGTTTGGATGAGCAGTTCTTC.

This sequence joins TRBV7-2 and TRBJ2-3, with D possibly TRBD2 on 6 matching bases. In germline, CDR1 is SGHTA, CDR2 FQGNSA. V was clipped by 1 base and J by 2 bases, with 13 bases between them. The length of the CDR3 is 16 residues. The CDR3 loop is CASSLVVAATTDTQYF. The CDR3 DNA follows: TGTGCCAGCAGCTTAGTAGTAGCGGCAACCACAGATACGCAGTATTTT.

The V gene is TRBV7-9, the J gene TRBJ2-1; 8 nucleotides match TRBD2. Unmatched junction bases numbered 15, after V lost 7 bases and J lost 10 bases. Per germline, CDR1 SEHNR and CDR2 FQNEAQ (reference sequence). The CDR3 consists of 15 residues. CDR3 residues: CASILQGSSGNEQFF. The CDR3 DNA is TGTGCCAGCATCTTGCAAGGTAGTAGCGGGAACGAGCAGTTCTTC.

The chain has TRBV11-3 and TRBJ2-1; D may be TRBD2 (6 bases). This CDR3 has 17 amino acids. Germline V CDR1 and CDR2: SGHNT, YENEEA. The ends were cut back, 2 bases at V and 3 bases at J, with 17 bases in the middle. Here the CDR3 reads CASSLNSAGGSYNEQFF. The CDR3 DNA reads TGTGCCAGCAGCTTAAACTCGGCCGGAGGGAGCTACAATGAGCAGTTCTTC.

This chain joins TRBV7-9 and TRBJ1-2, with 9 bases identical to TRBD1. From germline, CDR1 is SEHNR and CDR2 FQNEAQ (reference sequence). V lost 4 bases, J lost 8 bases, and 5 bases stayed unmatched. The CDR3 sequence is 13 residues long. The CDR3: CASSWDRAGGYTF. The CDR3 region has the DNA TGTGCCAGCAGCTGGGACAGGGCAGGCGGCTACACCTTC.

The chain carries TRBV11-2 and TRBJ1-5; 7 bases are shared with TRBD1. The germline V gene has CDR1 SGHAT and CDR2 FQNNGV. After removal of 0 bases from V and 0 bases from J, the junction contained 8 bases not matched to a gene. The CDR3 extends over 18 amino acids. In DNA form, the CDR3 reads TGTGCCAGCAGCTTAGATCTAGGGGGCCCTAGTAGCAATCAGCCCCAGCATTTT. Translating gives CASSLDLGGPSSNQPQHF.

There are a few counts of this clone. The CDR3 is CSASGGSFHNEQFF. DNA for the CDR3: TGCAGTGCTAGTGGCGGGAGTTTCCACAATGAGCAGTTCTTC. The J gene is TRBJ2-1, the V gene TRBV20-1; TRBD2 agrees at 7 bases. Trimming removed 3 bases from V and 5 bases from J; junction bases left unmatched: 7. The CDR3 length is 14 residues. From germline, CDR1 is DFQATT and CDR2 SNEGSKA (reference sequence).

CDR3 sequence (DNA): TGTGCCAGCAGCCCGAGACTAGCGGGAGGTCACGAGCAGTACTTC. Translating it yields CASSPRLAGGHEQYF. The chain couples TRBV9 to TRBJ2-7; 13 nucleotides line up with TRBD2. Germline V gene sequence: CDR1 SGDLS, CDR2 YYNGEE. This CDR3 has 15 residues. V lost 4 bases, J lost 5 bases, and 6 bases stayed unmatched.

The chain links TRBV11-2 to TRBJ1-5, with TRBD1 matching 7 bases. Germline CDR1 is SGHAT and CDR2 is FQNNGV. The CDR3 has 17 residues. The trim removed 1 base at V and 4 bases at J, leaving 10 bases unmatched. CDR3 loop: CASSLALTRDSNQPQHF. The CDR3 DNA follows: TGTGCCAGCAGCTTAGCTCTGACCCGGGACAGTAATCAGCCCCAGCATTTT. The full variable domain, completed using reference TRBV11-2 and TRBJ1-5, is EAGVAQSPRYKIIEKRQSVAFWCNPISGHATLYWYQQILGQGPKLLIQFQNNGVVDDSQLPKDRFSAERLKGVDSTLKIQPAKLEDSAVYLCASSLALTRDSNQPQHFGDGTRLSIL.

The V call is TRBV4-2, the J call TRBJ2-3; TRBD2 matches 10 bases. Trimming cost V 3 bases and J 1 base; bases outside gene matches: 7. Germline CDR1 reads LGHNA; CDR2 reads YNFKEQ. The CDR3 loop spans 17 amino acids. The DNA for the CDR3 is TGTGCCAGCAGCCAGCGGACCGGGACTAGCGGCACAGATACGCAGTATTTT. Its protein product is CASSQRTGTSGTDTQYF.

The chain couples TRBV28 to TRBJ2-7, with 13 bases fitting TRBD2. Unmatched junction bases numbered 6, after V lost 5 bases and J lost 5 bases. This CDR3 is 15 amino acids long. Germline lookup yields CDR1 MDHEN and CDR2 SYDVKM. The CDR3 loop is CASSRTSGRANEQYF. For the CDR3, the DNA is TGTGCCAGCAGTAGAACTAGCGGGAGGGCCAACGAGCAGTACTTC. The full variable domain, its missing parts supplied by reference TRBV28 and TRBJ2-7, is DVKVTQSSRYLVKRTGEKVFLECVQDMDHENMFWYRQDPGLGLRLIYFSYDVKMKEKGDIPEGYSVSREKKERFSLILESASTNQTSMYLCASSRTSGRANEQYFGPGTRLTVT.

CDR3 DNA sequence: TGTGCTAGTGGTTTTTTCAGGGGGATGAACACTGAAGCTTTCTTT. Translation gives CASGFFRGMNTEAFF. The rearrangement joins TRBV12-5 to TRBJ1-1; 7 bases map to TRBD1. The V gene's germline CDR1 is LGHNT and CDR2 FRNRAP. This CDR3 is built from 15 residues. V was pared by 3 bases and J by 0 bases, with 4 bases of the junction left unmatched.